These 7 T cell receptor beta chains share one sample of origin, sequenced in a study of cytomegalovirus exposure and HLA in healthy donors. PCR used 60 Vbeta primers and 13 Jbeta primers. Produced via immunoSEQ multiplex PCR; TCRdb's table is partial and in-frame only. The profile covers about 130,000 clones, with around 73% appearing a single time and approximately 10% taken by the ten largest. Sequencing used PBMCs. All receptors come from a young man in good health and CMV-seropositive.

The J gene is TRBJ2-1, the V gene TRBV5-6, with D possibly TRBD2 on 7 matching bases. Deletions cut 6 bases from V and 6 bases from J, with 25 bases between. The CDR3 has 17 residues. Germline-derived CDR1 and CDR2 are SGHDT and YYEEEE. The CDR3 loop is CASINSRGGRAFNEQFF. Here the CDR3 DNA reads TGTGCCAGCATCAATTCTAGGGGGGGGAGGGCCTTCAATGAGCAGTTCTTC.

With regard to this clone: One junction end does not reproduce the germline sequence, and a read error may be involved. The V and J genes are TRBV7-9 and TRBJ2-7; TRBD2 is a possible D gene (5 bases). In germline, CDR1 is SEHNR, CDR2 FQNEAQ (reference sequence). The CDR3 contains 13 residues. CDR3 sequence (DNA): TGTTCCAGCAGCTTAGGGCTAGCAAACGAGCAGTACTTC. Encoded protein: CSSSLGLANEQYF.

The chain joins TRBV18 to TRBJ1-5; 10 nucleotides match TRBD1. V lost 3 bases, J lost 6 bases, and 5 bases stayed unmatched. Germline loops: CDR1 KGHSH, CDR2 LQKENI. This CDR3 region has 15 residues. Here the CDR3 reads CASSPRGQGVQPQHF. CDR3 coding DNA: TGTGCCAGCTCACCCCGAGGACAGGGGGTTCAGCCCCAGCATTTT.

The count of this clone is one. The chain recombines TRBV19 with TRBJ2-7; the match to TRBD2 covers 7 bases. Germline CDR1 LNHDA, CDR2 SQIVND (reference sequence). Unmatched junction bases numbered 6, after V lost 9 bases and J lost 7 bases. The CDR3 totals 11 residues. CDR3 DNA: TGTGCCAGCAGACTAGCTGGTGAGCAGTACTTC. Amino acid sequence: CASRLAGEQYF.

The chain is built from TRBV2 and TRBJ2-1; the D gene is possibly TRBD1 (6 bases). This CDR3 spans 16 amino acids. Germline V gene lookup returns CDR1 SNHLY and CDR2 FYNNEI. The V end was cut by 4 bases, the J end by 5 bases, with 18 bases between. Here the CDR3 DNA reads TGTGCCAGCAGTGGAGTTTTAGGGACACAAAACAATGAGCAGTTCTTC. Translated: CASSGVLGTQNNEQFF.

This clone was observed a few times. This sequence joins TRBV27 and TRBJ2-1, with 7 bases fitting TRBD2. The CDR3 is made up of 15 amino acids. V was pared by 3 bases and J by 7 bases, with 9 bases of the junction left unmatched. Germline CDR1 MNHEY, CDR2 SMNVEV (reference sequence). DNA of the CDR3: TGTGCCAGCAGTTTTGGGGGAGGGCCTGGGAATGAGCAGTTCTTC. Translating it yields CASSFGGGPGNEQFF.

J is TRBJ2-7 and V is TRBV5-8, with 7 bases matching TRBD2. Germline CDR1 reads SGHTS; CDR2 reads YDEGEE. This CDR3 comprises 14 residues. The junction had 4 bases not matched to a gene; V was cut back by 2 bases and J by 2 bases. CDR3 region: CASSLRTRAYEQYF. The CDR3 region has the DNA TGTGCCAGCAGCTTACGGACTAGGGCCTACGAGCAGTACTTC.